This T cell receptor beta chain was retrieved from a study of response to subunit inactivated influenza vaccine (dated by TCRdb to 2016 to 2018). With respect to the entire study: The study used deep quantitative T cell receptor repertoire profiling to track responses to a trivalent subunit inactivated influenza vaccine.

Beyond this particular receptor, the publication reports: According to the authors, only a limited number of new T cells may be recruited by each seasonal influenza vaccination.

V drops 3 bases and J drops 6 bases, leaving 21 bases in between. Reading the germline V gene gives CDR1 MDHEN and CDR2 SYDVKM. Counted from cysteine to phenylalanine, this CDR3 has 16 amino acids. This entry keeps only the CDR3 DNA: 48 bases, framed from base 1. Concerning this clonotype itself: The antigen it binds to is not known. The input lacks base qualities; no much larger clone sits a single base away.

The receptor library was made with RT-PCR. Sequencing instrument: Illumina HiSeq 2500. TCRdb trimmed public reads at Q25 via fastp, called clones via MiXCR and kept in-frame beta chains. Identical CDR3 protein sequences are pooled into one entry, listed with their most common genes and DNA. Recorded for this sample are roughly 190,000 distinct CDR3 sequences; about 12% of them occurred a single time. Around 28% of the sample is in the top ten clones. This sample also belongs to another study, concerning T cells expressing NK-cell markers. As described in the second report: TCR beta cDNA libraries were made by 5'RACE template switching that added a universal primer site and unique molecular identifiers. In sorted CD3+CD56+NKG2C+, CD3+CD56+NKG2C- and CD3+CD56-NKG2C+ T-cell subsets from several donors, TCR beta-chain repertoires were profiled. Of the eight sequenced donors, seven were found to be HCMV-seropositive and one was found to be HCMV-seronegative. To restrict sorting to alphabetaTCR-expressing T cells, an anti-gammadeltaTCR antibody was added in several experiments. In several donors, the dominant CD3+CD56+NKG2C+ clonotypes were found to rank among the top 10 CD8+ clonotypes and to make up 1.0-7.0% of CD8+ T cells. Those dominant clonotypes were again the most abundant among CD3+CD56-NKG2C+ cells in four donors, at about 28.3-60.1%. It remained unclear whether the expanded NKG2C-expressing T cell clones were specific for HCMV antigens. The study sequenced eight donors, all healthy volunteers chosen at random: three men and five women. HCMV serostatus was determined by detecting HCMV-specific IgG in serum with a commercial ELISA kit. Ficoll density gradient centrifugation was used to isolate peripheral blood mononuclear cells from blood. Using Miltenyi isolation kits, CD4+ and CD8+ T cells were isolated from PBMC through magnetic immunoseparation. Synthesis of cDNA was primed from the TCR beta constant segment and was followed by two consecutive PCR amplification steps. Libraries were sequenced as 2 x 150 bp reads on Illumina HiSeq 2000/2500, MiSeq or NextSeq. MIGEC was used to demultiplex reads and group reads by UMI, and MiTCR was used to assemble and quantify clonotypes. To exclude erroneous sequences, any TCR cDNA sequence not supported by at least two reads was discarded. Downstream repertoire analysis used the tcR package, and clonotypes were matched across fractions by CDR3 nucleotide sequence plus V segment. VDJmatch was used to annotate antigen specificity against VDJdb, with one amino acid substitution in CDR3 allowed.

This receptor was obtained from a man aged 45-65 years who received an inactivated influenza vaccine. Donor details come from another sample of the same person, matched by shared clones. The chain is encoded by TRBV28 joined to TRBJ2-7; the D segment could be TRBD1, given 6 matching bases. The source was CD8+ T cells sorted from PBMCs, collected 11 to 12 days after vaccination. The CDR3 protein is CASSFGWDKKRLEQYF. At the DNA level, the sequence is TGTGCCAGCAGTTTTGGGTGGGACAAGAAAAGGCTCGAGCAGTACTTC.